This entry features one TCR beta chain sequence. TRB rearrangements were amplified by multiplex PCR with BIOMED2 TRB-A/B primers. TCRdb re-called the multiplex PCR reads with MiXCR, one entry per CDR3 protein. This table has around 10,000 distinct CDR3 sequences, 28% appearing once. This record comes from a study of T and B cells in COVID-19 patients. From blood, about 250-500 ng of genomic DNA served as TRB template. The sequenced sample consisted of blood. The receptor was derived from a human donor who had recovered from COVID-19.

The CDR3 here is CASRTEISNYGYTF. The CDR3 DNA reads as TGCGCCAGCAGAACGGAGATTTCCAACTATGGCTACACCTTC. The chain combines TRBV5-1 with TRBJ1-2; no clear D. Germline V gene sequence: CDR1 SGHRS, CDR2 YFSETQ. Trimming pared 5 bases from V and 2 bases from J, leaving 13 bases between. The CDR3 covers 14 residues.